The 6 T cell receptor beta chains listed next were all sequenced from one sample in a study of shared clonotypes between healthy human individuals. Clones were sequenced by immunoSEQ multiplex PCR, and TCRdb holds only the in-frame ones, with some missing. In the table there are over a million clones, around 95% of which are singletons. The sample was naive CD4+ T cells sorted from blood. The subset is: CD45RA+ positively selected. All receptors derive from a man aged 30 to 45 in good health.

The genes are TRBV6-1 and TRBJ1-1; D unresolved. Germline assignment: CDR1 MNHNS and CDR2 SASEGT. The CDR3 sequence is 14 residues long. The V end lost 2 bases, the J end lost 9 bases, and 16 bases lay between the germline ends. CDR3 sequence (DNA): TGTGCCAGCAGTGAATGGGGAGTAAGGGTTAAAGCTTTCTTT. It yields the protein CASSEWGVRVKAFF.

This chain uses TRBV20-1 with TRBJ2-4; no reliable D call. Per germline, CDR1 DFQATT and CDR2 SNEGSKA (reference sequence). Trimming left V 3 bases short and J 8 bases short, with 8 bases between. The CDR3 has 11 amino acids. For the CDR3, the DNA is TGCAGTGCTAGCCCGGCGGACATTCAGTACTTC. Protein sequence: CSASPADIQYF.

J is TRBJ2-1 and V is TRBV10-3, with D possibly called TRBD1 or TRBD2 (5 bases each). This CDR3 region has 14 residues. V lost 10 bases and J 0 bases, leaving 13 bases between the germline ends. Germline V gene lookup returns CDR1 ENHRY and CDR2 SYGVKD. CDR3 loop: CATVGDLSYNEQFF. DNA of the CDR3: TGTGCCACCGTAGGGGACCTCTCCTACAATGAGCAGTTCTTC.

This sequence joins TRBV4-1 and TRBJ2-3; unclear D gene. The CDR3 spans 14 residues. Germline CDR1 and CDR2: MGHRA and YSYEKL. Trimming pared 4 bases from V and 3 bases from J, leaving 11 bases between. The CDR3 spells CASSPLEGTDTQYF. DNA of the CDR3: TGCGCCAGCAGCCCTCTTGAAGGTACAGATACGCAGTATTTT.

This clone appeared once. Other nucleotide sequences in the sample specify the same CDR3. V gene TRBV27 combines with J gene TRBJ2-7; D unclear. This CDR3 is built from 12 residues. Germline CDR1 MNHEY, CDR2 SMNVEV (reference sequence). V was trimmed by 2 bases and J by 1 base, leaving 3 bases between them. In DNA form, the CDR3 reads TGTGCCAGCAGTTTACCTTCCTACGAGCAGTACTTC. It encodes CASSLPSYEQYF.

The CDR3 bases are TGTGCCAGCAGTGTAAATGCCCCGGGAACAGGCTCTGGCTACACCTTC. Translation gives CASSVNAPGTGSGYTF. The chain joins TRBV2 to TRBJ1-2; D possibly corresponds to TRBD1 (5 bases). The CDR3 runs 16 residues. CDR1 SNHLY and CDR2 FYNNEI come from the germline V gene. V dropped 4 bases and J dropped 7 bases, with 22 bases sitting between them. Variable domain in full (rest from reference TRBV2 and TRBJ1-2): EPEVTQTPSHQVTQMGQEVILRCVPISNHLYFYWYRQILGQKVEFLVSFYNNEISEKSEIFDDQFSVERPDGSNFTLKIRSTKLEDSAMYFCASSVNAPGTGSGYTFGSGTRLTVV.